This T cell receptor (beta chain) is from a study of technical replicates of blood from several donors. CDR3 length equals 16 residues. TCRdb's table, derived via immunoSEQ multiplex PCR, lists solely in-frame clones and lacks some. Of about 56,000 clones in the sample, roughly 95% were seen once. The sequence was collected from a human donor in good health. Some clones in this sample may be carry-over from other donors' samples. This chain connects TRBV1 to TRBJ1-6; the table's D call TRBD1 went unverified against the DNA. TRBV1 is a recognized pseudogene. Sequencing used PBMCs. In DNA form, the CDR3 reads TGCACCAGCAGCCAACCTTGGGGACAGGGAAAGATACCCCTCCACTTT. Its translation is CTSSQPWGQGKIPLHF.